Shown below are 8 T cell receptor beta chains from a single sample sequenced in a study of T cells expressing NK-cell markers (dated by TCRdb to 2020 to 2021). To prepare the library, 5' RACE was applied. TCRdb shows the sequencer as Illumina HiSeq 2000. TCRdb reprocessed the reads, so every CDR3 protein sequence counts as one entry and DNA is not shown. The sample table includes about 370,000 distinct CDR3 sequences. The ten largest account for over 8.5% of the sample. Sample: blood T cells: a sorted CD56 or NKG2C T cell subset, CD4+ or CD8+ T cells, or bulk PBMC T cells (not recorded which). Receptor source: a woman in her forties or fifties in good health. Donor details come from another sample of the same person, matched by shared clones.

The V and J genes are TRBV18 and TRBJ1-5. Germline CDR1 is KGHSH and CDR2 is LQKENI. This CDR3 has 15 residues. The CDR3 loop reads CASSPLLLVDQPQHF. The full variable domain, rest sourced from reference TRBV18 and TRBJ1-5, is NAGVMQNPRHLVRRRGQEARLRCSPMKGHSHVYWYRQLPEEGLKFMVYLQKENIIDESGMPKERFSAEFPKEGPSILRIQQVVRGDSAAYFCASSPLLLVDQPQHFGDGTRLSIL.

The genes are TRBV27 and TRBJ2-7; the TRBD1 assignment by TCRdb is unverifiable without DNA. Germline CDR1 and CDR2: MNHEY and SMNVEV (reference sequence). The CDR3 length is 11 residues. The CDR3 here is CASKGGWEQYF.

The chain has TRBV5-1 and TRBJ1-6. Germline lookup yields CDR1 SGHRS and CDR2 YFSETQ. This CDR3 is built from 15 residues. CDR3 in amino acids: CASSDRSSYNSPLHF.

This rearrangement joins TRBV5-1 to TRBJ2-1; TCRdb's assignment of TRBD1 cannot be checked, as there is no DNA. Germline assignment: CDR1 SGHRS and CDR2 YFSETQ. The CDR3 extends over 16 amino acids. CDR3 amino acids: CASSVQGRGGMDEQFF.

The CDR3 here is CASRSGTKTGELFF. The rearrangement links TRBV6-5 to TRBJ2-2; TCRdb indicates TRBD1, and absent DNA this call remains unverified. CDR1 MNHEY and CDR2 SVGAGI come from the germline V gene. This CDR3 region has 14 residues.

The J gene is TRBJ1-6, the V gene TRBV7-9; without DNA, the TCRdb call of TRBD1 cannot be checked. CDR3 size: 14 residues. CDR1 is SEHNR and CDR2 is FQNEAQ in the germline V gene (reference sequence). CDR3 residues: CASTVGTDHSPLHF.

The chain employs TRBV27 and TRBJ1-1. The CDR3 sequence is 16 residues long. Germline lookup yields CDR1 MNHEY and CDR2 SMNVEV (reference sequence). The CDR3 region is CASSFLGVDPNTEAFF.

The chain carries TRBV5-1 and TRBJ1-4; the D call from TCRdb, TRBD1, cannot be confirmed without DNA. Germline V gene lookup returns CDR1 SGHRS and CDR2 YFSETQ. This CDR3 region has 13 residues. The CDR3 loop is CASSQGTAEKLFF.